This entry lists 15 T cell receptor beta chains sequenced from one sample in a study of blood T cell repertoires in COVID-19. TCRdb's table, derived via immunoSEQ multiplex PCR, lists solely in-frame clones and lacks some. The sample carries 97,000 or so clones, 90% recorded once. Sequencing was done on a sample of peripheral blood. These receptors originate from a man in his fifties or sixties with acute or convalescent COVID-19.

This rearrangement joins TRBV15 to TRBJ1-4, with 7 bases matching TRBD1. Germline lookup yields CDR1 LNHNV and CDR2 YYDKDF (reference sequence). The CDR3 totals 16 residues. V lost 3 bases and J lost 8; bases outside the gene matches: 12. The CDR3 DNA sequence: TGTGCCACCAGCAGGGCCCAGGCGTCCAGGGGGGAAAAACTGTTTTTT. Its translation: CATSRAQASRGEKLFF. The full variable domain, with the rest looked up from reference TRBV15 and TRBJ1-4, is DAMVIQNPRYQVTQFGKPVTLSCSQTLNHNVMYWYQQKSSQAPKLLFHYYDKDFNNEADTPDNFQSRRPNTSFCFLDIRSPGLGDTAMYLCATSRAQASRGEKLFFGSGTQLSVL.

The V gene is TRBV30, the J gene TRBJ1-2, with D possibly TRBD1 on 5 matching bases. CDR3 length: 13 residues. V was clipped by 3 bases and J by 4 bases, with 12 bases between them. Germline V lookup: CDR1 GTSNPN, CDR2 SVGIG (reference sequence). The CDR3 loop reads CAWSTRGGYGYTF. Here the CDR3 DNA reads TGTGCCTGGAGCACTCGCGGGGGCTATGGCTACACCTTC.

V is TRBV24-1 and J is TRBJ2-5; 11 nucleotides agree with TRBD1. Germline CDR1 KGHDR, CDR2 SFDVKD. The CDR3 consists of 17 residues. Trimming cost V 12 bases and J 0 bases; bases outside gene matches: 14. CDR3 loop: CASSRDRGAPYQETQYF. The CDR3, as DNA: TGTGCCTCTTCCCGGGACAGGGGGGCTCCTTACCAAGAGACCCAGTACTTC.

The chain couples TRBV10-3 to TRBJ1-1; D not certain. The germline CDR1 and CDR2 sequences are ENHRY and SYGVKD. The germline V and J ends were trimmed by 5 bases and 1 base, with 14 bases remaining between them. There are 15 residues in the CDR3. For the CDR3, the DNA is TGTGCCATCAGTCGGGAGGACGTTACGAACACTGAAGCTTTCTTT. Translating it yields CAISREDVTNTEAFF.

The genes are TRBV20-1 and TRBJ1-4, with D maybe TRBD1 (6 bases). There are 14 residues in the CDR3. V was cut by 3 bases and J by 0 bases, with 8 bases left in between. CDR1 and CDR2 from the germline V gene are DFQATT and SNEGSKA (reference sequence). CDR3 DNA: TGCAGTGCTAGTGGACAGCCAACTAATGAAAAACTGTTTTTT. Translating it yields CSASGQPTNEKLFF.

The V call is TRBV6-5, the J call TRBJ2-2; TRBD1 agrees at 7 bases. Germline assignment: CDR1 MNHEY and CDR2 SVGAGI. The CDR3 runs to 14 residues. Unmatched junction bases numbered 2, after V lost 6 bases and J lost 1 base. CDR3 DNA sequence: TGTGCCAGCAGAAGACAGGGGAACACCGGGGAGCTGTTTTTT. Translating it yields CASRRQGNTGELFF.

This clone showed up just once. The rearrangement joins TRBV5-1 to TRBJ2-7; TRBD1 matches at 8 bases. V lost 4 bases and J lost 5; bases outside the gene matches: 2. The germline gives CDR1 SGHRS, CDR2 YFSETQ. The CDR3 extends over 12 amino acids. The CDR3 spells CASSMDRDEQYF. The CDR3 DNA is TGCGCCAGCAGCATGGACAGGGACGAGCAGTACTTC.

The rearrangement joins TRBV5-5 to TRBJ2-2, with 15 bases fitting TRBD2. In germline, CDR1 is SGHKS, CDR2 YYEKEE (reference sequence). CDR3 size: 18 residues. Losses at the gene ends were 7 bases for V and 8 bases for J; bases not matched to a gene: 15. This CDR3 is CASDLGLAGGQVRGELFF. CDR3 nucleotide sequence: TGTGCCAGCGACCTTGGACTAGCGGGGGGGCAGGTGCGAGGGGAGCTGTTTTTT.

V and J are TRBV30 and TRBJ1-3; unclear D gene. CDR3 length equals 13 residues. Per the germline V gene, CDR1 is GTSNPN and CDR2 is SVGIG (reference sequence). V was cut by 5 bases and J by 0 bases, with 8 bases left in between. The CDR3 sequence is CAWGPLSGNTIYF. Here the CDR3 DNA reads TGTGCCTGGGGGCCGCTCTCTGGAAACACCATATATTTT.

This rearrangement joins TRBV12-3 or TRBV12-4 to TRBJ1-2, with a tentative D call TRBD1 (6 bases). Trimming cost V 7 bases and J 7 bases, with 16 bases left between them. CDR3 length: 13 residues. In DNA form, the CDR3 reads TGTGCCAGCACGCACAGGGAGTTGGGTGGCTACACCTTC. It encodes CASTHRELGGYTF.

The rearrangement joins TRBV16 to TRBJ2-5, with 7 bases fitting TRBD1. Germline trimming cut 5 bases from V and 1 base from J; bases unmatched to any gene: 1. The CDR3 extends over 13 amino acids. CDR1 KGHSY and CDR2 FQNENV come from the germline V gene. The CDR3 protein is CASSEGAQETQYF. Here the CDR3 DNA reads TGTGCCAGCAGCGAGGGGGCCCAAGAGACCCAGTACTTC.

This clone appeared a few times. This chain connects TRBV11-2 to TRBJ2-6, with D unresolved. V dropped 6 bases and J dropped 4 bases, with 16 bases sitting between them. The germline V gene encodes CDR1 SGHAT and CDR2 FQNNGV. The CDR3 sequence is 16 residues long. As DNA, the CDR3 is TGTGCCAGCAGTCCACCGATGGGCGACGGGGCCAACGTCCTGACTTTC. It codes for CASSPPMGDGANVLTF.

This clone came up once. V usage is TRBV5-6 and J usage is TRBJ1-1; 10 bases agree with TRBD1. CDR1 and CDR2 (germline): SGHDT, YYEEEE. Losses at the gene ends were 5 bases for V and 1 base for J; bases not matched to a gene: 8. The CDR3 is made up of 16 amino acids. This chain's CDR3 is CASRYGTGDTNTEAFF. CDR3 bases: TGTGCCAGCAGGTACGGGACAGGGGATACGAACACTGAAGCTTTCTTT.

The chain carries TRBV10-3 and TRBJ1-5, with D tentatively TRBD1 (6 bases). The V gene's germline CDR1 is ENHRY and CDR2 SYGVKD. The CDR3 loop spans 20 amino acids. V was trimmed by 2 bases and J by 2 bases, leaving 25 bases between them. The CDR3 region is CAISENVGQGNAYGNQPQHF. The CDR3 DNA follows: TGTGCCATCAGTGAGAATGTGGGTCAGGGGAACGCATATGGCAATCAGCCCCAGCATTTT.

CDR3 in amino acids: CASSRLIVEAFF. CDR3 coding DNA: TGTGCCAGCAGTCGACTCATTGTTGAAGCTTTCTTT. This sequence joins TRBV2 and TRBJ1-1; D not certain. V was trimmed by 5 bases and J by 7 bases, leaving 11 bases between them. The CDR3 consists of 12 residues. Germline V lookup: CDR1 SNHLY, CDR2 FYNNEI.